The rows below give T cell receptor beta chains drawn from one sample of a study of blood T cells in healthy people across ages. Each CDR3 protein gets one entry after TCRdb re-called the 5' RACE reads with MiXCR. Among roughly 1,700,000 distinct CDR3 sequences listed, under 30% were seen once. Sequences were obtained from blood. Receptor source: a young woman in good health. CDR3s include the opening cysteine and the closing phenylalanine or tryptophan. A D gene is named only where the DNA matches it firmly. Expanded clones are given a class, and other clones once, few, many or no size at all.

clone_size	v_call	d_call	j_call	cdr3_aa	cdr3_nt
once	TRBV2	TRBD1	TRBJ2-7	CASQSDRGSYEQYF	TGTGCCAGTCAATCGGACAGGGGGTCCTACGAGCAGTACTTC
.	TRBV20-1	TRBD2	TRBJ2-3	CSAGVTSGTASTDTQYF	TGCAGTGCCGGCGTGACTAGCGGGACGGCGAGCACAGATACGCAGTATTTT
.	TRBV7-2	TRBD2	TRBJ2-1	CASSFRLAGSLFF	TGTGCCAGCAGCTTCCGACTAGCGGGATCCCTGTTCTTC
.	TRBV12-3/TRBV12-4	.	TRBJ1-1	CASSLAGVMNTEAFF	TGTGCCAGCAGTTTAGCGGGGGTAATGAACACTGAAGCTTTCTTT
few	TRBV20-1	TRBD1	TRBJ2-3	CSAMKTGPDTQYF	TGCAGTGCTATGAAGACAGGGCCCGATACGCAGTATTTT
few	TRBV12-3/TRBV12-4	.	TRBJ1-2	CASSPGRMGSYTF	TGTGCCAGCAGCCCGGGACGCATGGGGTCCTACACCTTC
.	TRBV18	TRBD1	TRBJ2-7	CASSPTPGQGRLQYF	TGTGCCAGCTCACCAACCCCGGGACAGGGTCGATTGCAGTACTTC
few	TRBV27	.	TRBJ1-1	CASSFLGQIEAFF	TGTGCCAGCAGTTTTCTCGGACAGATAGAAGCTTTCTTT
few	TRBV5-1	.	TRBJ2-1	CASTNDGTGNEQFF	TGCGCCAGCACAAATGACGGGACCGGTAATGAGCAGTTCTTC
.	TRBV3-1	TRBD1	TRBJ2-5	CASGIGQGVETQYF	TGTGCCAGCGGCATAGGACAGGGTGTGGAGACCCAGTACTTC
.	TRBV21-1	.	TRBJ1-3	CASGRSTGPYSGNTIYF	TGTGCCAGCGGCAGGTCGACAGGGCCTTACTCTGGAAACACCATATATTTT
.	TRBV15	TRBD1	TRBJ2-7	CATGRDYRGRSRNEQYF	TGTGCCACCGGCAGAGATTACAGGGGGCGAAGTAGGAACGAGCAGTACTTC
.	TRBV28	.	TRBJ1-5	CASSLLTAQQPQHF	TGTGCCAGCAGTTTATTAACTGCCCAGCAGCCCCAGCATTTT
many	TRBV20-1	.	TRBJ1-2	CSAKQDRRGNYGYTF	TGCAGTGCTAAACAAGACAGGCGCGGTAACTATGGCTACACCTTC
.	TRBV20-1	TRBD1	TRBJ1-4	CSASGRGPEKLFF	TGCAGTGCTAGCGGTAGGGGGCCTGAAAAACTGTTTTTT
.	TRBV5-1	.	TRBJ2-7	CASSLGSQGSYEQYF	TGCGCCAGCAGCCTGGGGTCCCAGGGGTCCTACGAGCAGTACTTC
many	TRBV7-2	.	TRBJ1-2	CATRLDRSSNYGYTF	TGTGCCACCCGCCTAGACAGAAGTAGTAACTATGGCTACACCTTC
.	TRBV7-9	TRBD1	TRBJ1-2	CAIPGQGRYGYTF	TGTGCCATTCCGGGACAGGGGCGTTATGGCTACACCTTC
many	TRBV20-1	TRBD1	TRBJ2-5	CSASSLQGEETQYF	TGCAGTGCTAGTAGTCTTCAGGGGGAAGAGACCCAGTACTTC